This T cell receptor (beta chain) is drawn from a study of T cells in localized non-small cell lung cancer. This table comes from immunoSEQ multiplex PCR, and its TCRdb copy is limited to in-frame clones, with some not included. Here the sample spans around 35,000 clones, 93% being singletons. Study results and caveats: Tumor showed lower T cell clonality than uninvolved adjacent lung, where it was highest.

The J segment lost 2 bases and the V segment lost 0 bases, leaving 3 bases of the junction unmatched. The CDR3 contains 15 residues. The germline CDR1 and CDR2 sequences are SGDLS and YYNGEE. On this clone itself: Its matching antigen is unknown.

Sequencing used peripheral blood, obtained before any cancer treatment. This chain connects TRBV9 to TRBJ1-2; TRBD1 matches 8 bases. The clonotype originates from a female donor older than 55 with stage I lung adenocarcinoma. CDR3 residues: CASSVGWTGNYGYTF. CDR3 nucleotide sequence: TGTGCCAGCAGCGTAGGTTGGACAGGGAACTATGGCTACACCTTC.